This T cell receptor (beta chain) was identified in a study of T cell changes during pregnancy in multiple sclerosis. TCRdb's table, derived via immunoSEQ multiplex PCR, lists solely in-frame clones and lacks some. The table has about 27,000 clones, about nine tenths seen once. Looked up from germline, CDR1 is MNHEY and CDR2 is SMNVEV (reference sequence). The CDR3 runs to 12 residues. The V segment lost 8 bases and the J segment 3 bases; nucleotides outside the gene matches: 2. This chain joins TRBV27 and TRBJ1-2, with TRBD1 matching 8 bases. The starting material was CD8+ T cells from peripheral blood mononuclear cells, obtained in the second trimester of pregnancy. This TCR came from a female donor with multiple sclerosis, enrolled in a pregnancy study. Here the CDR3 reads CASWTGYYGYTF. As DNA, the CDR3 is TGTGCCAGCTGGACAGGGTACTATGGCTACACCTTC.